This T cell receptor (beta chain) was obtained from a study of blood T cell repertoires in COVID-19 (dated by TCRdb to about 2020). With regard to the full study: Samples covering the acute and convalescent phases of COVID-19 were provided by collaborators in the United States, Italy and Spain. The prospective study material was composed of cDNA or gDNA derived from T cells, B-cell-depleted T cells, or PBMCs. Deeply sampled blood TCRbeta repertoires from subjects exposed to, actively infected with, or recovered from COVID-19 were included in the dataset. The repertoires were released in a freely available public database meant as a resource for research on the immune response to SARS-CoV-2. Samples came from the ongoing ImmuneRACE study (first 160 participants) plus 1,254 subjects from 6 global collaborators. Nearly every sample came with metadata listing a de-identified subject ID, COVID-19 status, age in years and sex. HLA class I and class II types, where available, came from metadata supplied by the sample provider rather than from assay-based typing. Study-level results and caveats: The amount of clinical and demographic metadata varied by source and participant and was provided uncurated.

Trimming takes 5 bases from V and 5 bases from J, and the germline ends sit 19 bases apart. From a lookup of the germline V gene (reference sequence), CDR1 and CDR2 are SGHKS and YYEKEE. Including the terminal cysteine and phenylalanine, the CDR3 comprises 15 residues. Only the CDR3 DNA is retained, 45 bases long and in frame from the first base. Each collaborating institution followed its own protocols to collect whole blood in K2EDTA tubes. For TCRbeta analysis, collaborators shipped samples in one of three forms: frozen whole blood, isolated PBMCs, or DNA extracted from either of those sample types. The immunoSEQ Assay, a bias-controlled multiplex PCR, was used to amplify TCRbeta CDR3 regions from genomic DNA. In the original analysis: Nucleated cell counts per sample were estimated from amplification of reference gene primers within the assay. To quantify the absolute abundance of each unique TCRbeta CDR3 rearrangement, sequence reads were collapsed and filtered. Productive Simpson clonality was computed per sample as the square root of Simpson's diversity index over productive rearrangements. The immuneACCESS repertoire file appears here via TCRdb, limited to in-frame rearrangements. These files lack a portion of the clones; in checked studies, under half of the deficit traces to unresolved V genes, and the cause of the others is not known. V, J and clone size reflect that table, while D and trimming were determined from the DNA. Present in this sample are roughly 100,000 clones, around 87% of which were seen just once. The top ten clones comprise about 17% of the sample.

This clone has only one observation. This clone's antigen is unknown. No clone much larger than this one lies a single base away; base qualities are absent. The sequenced sample consisted of peripheral blood. The receptor was isolated from a human donor in a cohort sampled during active COVID-19. The V and J segments used are TRBV5-5 and TRBJ2-5, with no D gene named confidently. CDR3 sequence: CASSSNVAARETQYF. Here is the DNA: TGTGCCAGCAGTTCGAATGTGGCGGCCCGGGAGACCCAGTACTTC. Reference TRBV5-5 and TRBJ2-5 proteins supply the regions before and after the CDR3; the full variable domain is: DAGVTQSPTHLIKTRGQQVTLRCSPISGHKSVSWYQQVLGQGPQFIFQYYEKEERGRGNFPDRFSARQFPNYSSELNVNALLLGDSALYLCASSSNVAARETQYFGPGTRLLVL.